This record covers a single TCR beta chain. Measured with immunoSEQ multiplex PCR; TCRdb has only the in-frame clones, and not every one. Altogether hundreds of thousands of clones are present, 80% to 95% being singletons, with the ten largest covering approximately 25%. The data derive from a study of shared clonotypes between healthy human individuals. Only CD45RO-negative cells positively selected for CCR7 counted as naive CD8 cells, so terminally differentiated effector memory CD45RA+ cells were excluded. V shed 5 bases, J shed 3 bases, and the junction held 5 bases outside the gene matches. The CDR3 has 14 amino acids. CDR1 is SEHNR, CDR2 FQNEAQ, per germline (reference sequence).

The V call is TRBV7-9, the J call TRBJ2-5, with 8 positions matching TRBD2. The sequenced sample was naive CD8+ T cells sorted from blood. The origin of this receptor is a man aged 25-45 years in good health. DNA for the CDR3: TGTGCCAGCAGCCATCGGGAGGGCAAAGAGACCCAGTACTTC. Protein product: CASSHREGKETQYF.